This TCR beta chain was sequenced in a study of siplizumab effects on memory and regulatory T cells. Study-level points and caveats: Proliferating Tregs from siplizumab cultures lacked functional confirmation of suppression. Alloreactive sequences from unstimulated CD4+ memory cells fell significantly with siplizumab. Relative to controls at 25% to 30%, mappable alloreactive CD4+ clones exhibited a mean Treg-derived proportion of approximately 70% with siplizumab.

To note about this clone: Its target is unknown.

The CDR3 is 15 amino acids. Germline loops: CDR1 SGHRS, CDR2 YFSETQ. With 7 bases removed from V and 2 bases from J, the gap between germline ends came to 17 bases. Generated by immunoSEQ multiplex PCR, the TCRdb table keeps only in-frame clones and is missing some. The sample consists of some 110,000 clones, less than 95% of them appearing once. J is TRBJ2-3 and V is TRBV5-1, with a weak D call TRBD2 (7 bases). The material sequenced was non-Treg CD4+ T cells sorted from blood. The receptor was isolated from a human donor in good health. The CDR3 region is CASRGASGNTDTQYF. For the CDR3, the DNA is TGCGCCAGCCGGGGGGCTAGCGGCAACACAGATACGCAGTATTTT.